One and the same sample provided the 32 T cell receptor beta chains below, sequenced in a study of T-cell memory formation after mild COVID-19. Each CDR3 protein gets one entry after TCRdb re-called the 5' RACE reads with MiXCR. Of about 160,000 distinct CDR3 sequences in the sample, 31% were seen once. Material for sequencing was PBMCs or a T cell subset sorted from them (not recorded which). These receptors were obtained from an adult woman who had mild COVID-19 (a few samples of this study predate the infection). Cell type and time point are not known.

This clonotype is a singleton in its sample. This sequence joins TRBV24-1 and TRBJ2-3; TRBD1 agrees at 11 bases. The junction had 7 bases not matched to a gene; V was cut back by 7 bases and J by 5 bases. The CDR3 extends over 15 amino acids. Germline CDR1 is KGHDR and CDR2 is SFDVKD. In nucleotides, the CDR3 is TGTGCCACCAGCCCCGGGACAGGGGGGAAAGATACGCAGTATTTT. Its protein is CATSPGTGGKDTQYF.

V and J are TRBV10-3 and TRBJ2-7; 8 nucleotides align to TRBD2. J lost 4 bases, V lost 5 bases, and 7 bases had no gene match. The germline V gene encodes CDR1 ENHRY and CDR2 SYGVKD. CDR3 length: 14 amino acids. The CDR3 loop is CAISPLAGNYEQYF. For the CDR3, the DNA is TGTGCCATCAGTCCGCTAGCGGGTAATTACGAGCAGTACTTC.

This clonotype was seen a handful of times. The CDR3 nucleotides read TGCGCCAGCAGCCCTCAAATCTACTCTGGAAACACCATATATTTT. This gives the protein CASSPQIYSGNTIYF. The chain has TRBV4-1 and TRBJ1-3; no reliable D call. Per germline, CDR1 MGHRA and CDR2 YSYEKL. CDR3 size: 15 residues. The V gene lost 4 bases and the J gene lost 0 bases, with 10 bases spanning the gap.

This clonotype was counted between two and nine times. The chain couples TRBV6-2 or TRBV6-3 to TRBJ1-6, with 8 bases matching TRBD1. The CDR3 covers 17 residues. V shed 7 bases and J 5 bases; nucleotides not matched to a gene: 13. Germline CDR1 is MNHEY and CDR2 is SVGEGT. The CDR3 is CASTLRAGGSDNSPLHF. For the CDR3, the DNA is TGTGCCAGCACCTTACGAGCAGGGGGCTCGGATAATTCACCCCTCCACTTT.

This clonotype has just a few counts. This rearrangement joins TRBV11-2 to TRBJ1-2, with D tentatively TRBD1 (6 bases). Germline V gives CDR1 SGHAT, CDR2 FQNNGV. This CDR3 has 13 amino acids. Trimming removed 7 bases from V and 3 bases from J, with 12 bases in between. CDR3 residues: CASTLEGDYGYTF. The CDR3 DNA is TGTGCCAGCACCTTGGAGGGGGACTATGGCTACACCTTC.

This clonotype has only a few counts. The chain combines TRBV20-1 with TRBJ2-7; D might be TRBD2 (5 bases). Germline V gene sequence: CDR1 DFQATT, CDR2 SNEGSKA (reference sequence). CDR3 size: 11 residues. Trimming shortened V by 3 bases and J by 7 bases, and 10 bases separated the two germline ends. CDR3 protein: CSASGLREQYF. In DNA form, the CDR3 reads TGCAGTGCTAGCGGACTCCGTGAGCAGTACTTC.

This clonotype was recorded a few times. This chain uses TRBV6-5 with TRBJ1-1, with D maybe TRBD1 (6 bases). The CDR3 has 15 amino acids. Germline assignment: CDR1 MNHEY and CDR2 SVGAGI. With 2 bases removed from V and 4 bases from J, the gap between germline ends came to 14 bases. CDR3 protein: CASSYGGRGTTEAFF. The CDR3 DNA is TGTGCCAGCAGTTACGGGGGGAGGGGGACCACTGAAGCTTTCTTT.

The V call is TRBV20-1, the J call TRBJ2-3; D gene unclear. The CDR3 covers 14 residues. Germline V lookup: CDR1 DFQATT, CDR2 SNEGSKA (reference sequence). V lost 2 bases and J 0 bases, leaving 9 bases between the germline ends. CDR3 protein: CSARLTASTDTQYF. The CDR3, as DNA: TGCAGTGCTAGACTAACTGCTAGCACAGATACGCAGTATTTT.

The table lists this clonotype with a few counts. The CDR3 nucleotides are TGTGCCAGCAGTGGATCGGAGGACGCAGTGTTTTTT. Residues: CASSGSEDAVFF. The chain couples TRBV25-1 to TRBJ1-4; D is uncertain. The germline V gene encodes CDR1 MGHDK and CDR2 SYGVNS. The CDR3 is 12 residues long. The V end lost 4 bases, the J end lost 15 bases, and 15 bases lay between the germline ends.

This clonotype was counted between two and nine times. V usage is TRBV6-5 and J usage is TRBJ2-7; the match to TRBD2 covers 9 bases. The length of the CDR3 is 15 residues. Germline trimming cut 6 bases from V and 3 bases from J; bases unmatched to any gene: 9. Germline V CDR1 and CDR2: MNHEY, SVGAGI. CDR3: CASRPLAGLNYEQYF. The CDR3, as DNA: TGTGCCAGCAGACCTCTAGCGGGACTAAACTACGAGCAGTACTTC.

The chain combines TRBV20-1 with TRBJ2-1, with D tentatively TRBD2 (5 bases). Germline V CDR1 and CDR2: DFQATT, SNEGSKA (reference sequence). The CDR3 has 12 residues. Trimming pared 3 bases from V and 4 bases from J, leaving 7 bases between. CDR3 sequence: CSASGDYNEQFF. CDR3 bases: TGCAGTGCTAGCGGGGATTACAATGAGCAGTTCTTC.

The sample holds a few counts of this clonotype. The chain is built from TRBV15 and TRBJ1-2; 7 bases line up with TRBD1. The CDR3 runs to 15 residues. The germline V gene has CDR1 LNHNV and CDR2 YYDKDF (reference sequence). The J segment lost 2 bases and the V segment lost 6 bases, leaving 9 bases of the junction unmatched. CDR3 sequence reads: CATSTDGGGNYGYTF. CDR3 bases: TGTGCCACCAGTACAGATGGAGGGGGCAACTATGGCTACACCTTC.

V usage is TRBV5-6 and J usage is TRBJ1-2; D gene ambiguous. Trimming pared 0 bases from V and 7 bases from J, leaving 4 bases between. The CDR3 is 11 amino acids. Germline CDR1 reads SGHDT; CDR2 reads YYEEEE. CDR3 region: CASSLGVGYTF. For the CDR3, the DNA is TGTGCCAGCAGCTTGGGAGTTGGCTACACCTTC.

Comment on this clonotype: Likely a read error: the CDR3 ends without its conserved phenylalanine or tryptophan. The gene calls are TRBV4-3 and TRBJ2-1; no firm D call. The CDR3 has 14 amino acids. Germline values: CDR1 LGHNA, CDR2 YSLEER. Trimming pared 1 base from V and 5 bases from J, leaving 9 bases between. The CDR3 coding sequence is TGCGCCAGCAGCCAAGGGCAGTTGGACAATGAGCAGTTCTTG. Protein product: CASSQGQLDNEQFL.

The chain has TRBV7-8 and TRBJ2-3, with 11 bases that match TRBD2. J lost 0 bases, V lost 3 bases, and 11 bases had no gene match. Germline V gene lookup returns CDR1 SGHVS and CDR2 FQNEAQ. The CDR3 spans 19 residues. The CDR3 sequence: CASSFSRLAGGPSTDTQYF. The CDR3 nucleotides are TGTGCCAGCAGCTTCAGCCGCCTAGCGGGAGGACCCAGCACAGATACGCAGTATTTT.

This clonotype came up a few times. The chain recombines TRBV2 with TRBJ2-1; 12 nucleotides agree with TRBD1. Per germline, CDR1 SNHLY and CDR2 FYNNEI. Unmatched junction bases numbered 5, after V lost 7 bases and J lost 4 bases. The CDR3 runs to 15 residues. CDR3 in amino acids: CASKGDRGQYNEQFF. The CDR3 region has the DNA TGTGCCAGCAAAGGGGACAGGGGGCAATACAATGAGCAGTTCTTC.

CDR3 region: CASSSSGEETQYF. The DNA of the CDR3 is TGTGCCAGCAGCTCTAGCGGGGAAGAGACCCAGTACTTC. The V and J genes are TRBV7-2 and TRBJ2-5; TRBD2 aligns across 9 bases. The CDR3 totals 13 residues. The germline V gene encodes CDR1 SGHTA and CDR2 FQGNSA. Germline trimming cut 4 bases from V and 3 bases from J; bases unmatched to any gene: 0.

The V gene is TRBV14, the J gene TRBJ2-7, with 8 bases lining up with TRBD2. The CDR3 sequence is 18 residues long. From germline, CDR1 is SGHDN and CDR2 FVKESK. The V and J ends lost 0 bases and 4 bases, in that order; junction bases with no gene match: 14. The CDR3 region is CASSQDYGESGRGYEQYF. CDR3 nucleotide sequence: TGTGCCAGCAGCCAAGATTACGGAGAGAGCGGGAGAGGGTACGAGCAGTACTTC. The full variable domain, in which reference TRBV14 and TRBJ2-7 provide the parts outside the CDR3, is EAGVTQFPSHSVIEKGQTVTLRCDPISGHDNLYWYRRVMGKEIKFLLHFVKESKQDESGMPNNRFLAERTGGTYSTLKVQPAELEDSGVYFCASSQDYGESGRGYEQYFGPGTRLTVT.

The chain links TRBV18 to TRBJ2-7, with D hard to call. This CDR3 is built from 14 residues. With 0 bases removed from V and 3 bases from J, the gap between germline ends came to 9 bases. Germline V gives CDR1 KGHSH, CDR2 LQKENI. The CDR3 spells CASSPPAGIYEQYF. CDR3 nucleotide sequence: TGTGCCAGCTCACCACCGGCTGGAATCTACGAGCAGTACTTC.

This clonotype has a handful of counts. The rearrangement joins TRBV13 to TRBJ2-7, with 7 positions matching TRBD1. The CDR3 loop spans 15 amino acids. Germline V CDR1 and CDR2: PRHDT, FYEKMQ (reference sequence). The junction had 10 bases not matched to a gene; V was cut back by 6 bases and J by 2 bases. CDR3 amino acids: CASSLIRDSPYEQYF. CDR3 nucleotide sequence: TGTGCCAGCAGTTTAATCCGGGACAGTCCCTACGAGCAGTACTTC.

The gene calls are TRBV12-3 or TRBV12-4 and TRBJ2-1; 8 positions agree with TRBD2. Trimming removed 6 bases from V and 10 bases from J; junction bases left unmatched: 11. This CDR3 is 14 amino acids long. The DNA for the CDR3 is TGTGCCAGCAGACCGGGTAGCGGGGCCGGGGAGCAGTTCTTC. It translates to CASRPGSGAGEQFF.

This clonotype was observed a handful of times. CDR3 loop: CAISAGASVDTQYF. DNA for the CDR3: TGTGCCATCAGCGCCGGGGCCTCCGTCGATACGCAGTATTTT. This chain joins TRBV10-3 and TRBJ2-3; D is possibly TRBD1 or TRBD2 (5 bases each). This CDR3 contains 14 residues. Germline V lookup: CDR1 ENHRY, CDR2 SYGVKD. V lost 6 bases to trimming and J lost 6 bases, with 16 bases between them.

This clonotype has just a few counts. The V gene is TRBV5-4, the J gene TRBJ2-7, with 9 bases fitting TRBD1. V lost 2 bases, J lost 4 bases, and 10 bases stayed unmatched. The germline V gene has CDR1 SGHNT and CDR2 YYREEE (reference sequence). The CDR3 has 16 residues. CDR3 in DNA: TGTGCCAGCAGCTTCTCAGGACAGGGGTTAACTTACGAGCAGTACTTC. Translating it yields CASSFSGQGLTYEQYF.

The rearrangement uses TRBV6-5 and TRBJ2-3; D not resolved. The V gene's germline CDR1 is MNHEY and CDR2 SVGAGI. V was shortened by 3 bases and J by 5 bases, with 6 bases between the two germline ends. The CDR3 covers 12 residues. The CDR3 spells CASSYPGDTQYF. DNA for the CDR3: TGTGCCAGCAGTTATCCAGGAGATACGCAGTATTTT.

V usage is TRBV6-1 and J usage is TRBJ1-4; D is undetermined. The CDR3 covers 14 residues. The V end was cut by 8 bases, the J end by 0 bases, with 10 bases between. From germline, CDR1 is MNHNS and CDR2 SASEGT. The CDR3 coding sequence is TGTGCCAGCCGAGATGGAACAACTAATGAAAAACTGTTTTTT. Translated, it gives CASRDGTTNEKLFF.

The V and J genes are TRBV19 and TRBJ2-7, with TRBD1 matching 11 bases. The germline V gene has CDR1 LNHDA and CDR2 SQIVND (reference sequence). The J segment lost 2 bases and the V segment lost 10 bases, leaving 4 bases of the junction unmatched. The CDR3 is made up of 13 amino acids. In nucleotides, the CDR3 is TGTGCCACCCCGGGACAGGGGGCCTACGAGCAGTACTTC. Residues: CATPGQGAYEQYF. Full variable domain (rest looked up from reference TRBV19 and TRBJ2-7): DGGITQSPKYLFRKEGQNVTLSCEQNLNHDAMYWYRQDPGQGLRLIYYSQIVNDFQKGDIAEGYSVSREKKESFPLTVTSAQKNPTAFYLCATPGQGAYEQYFGPGTRLTVT.

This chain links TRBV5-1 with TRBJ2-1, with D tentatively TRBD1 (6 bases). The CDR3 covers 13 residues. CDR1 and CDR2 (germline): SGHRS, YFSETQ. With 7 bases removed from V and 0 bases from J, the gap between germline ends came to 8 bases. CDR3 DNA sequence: TGCGCCAGCTCAGGGGACTCCTACAATGAGCAGTTCTTC. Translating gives CASSGDSYNEQFF.

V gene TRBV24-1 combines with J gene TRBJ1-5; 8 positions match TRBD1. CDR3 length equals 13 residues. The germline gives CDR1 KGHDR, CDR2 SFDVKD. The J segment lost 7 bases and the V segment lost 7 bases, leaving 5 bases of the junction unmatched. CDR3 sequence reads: CATRGQGTQPQHF. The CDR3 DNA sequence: TGTGCCACCAGAGGACAGGGAACGCAGCCCCAGCATTTT.

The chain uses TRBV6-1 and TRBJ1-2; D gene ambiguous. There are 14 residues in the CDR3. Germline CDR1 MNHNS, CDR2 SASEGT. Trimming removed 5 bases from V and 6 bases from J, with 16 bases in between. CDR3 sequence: CASSPQSTPNGYTF. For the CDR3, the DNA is TGTGCCAGCAGTCCGCAATCAACTCCAAATGGCTACACCTTC.

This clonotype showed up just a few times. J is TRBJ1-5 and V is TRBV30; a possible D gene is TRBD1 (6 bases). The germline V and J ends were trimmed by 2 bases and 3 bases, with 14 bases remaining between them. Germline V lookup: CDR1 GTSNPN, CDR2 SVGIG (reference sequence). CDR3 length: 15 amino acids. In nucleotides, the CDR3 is TGTGCCTGGAGTAGATCTGGGGGCTTCAATCAGCCCCAGCATTTT. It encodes CAWSRSGGFNQPQHF.

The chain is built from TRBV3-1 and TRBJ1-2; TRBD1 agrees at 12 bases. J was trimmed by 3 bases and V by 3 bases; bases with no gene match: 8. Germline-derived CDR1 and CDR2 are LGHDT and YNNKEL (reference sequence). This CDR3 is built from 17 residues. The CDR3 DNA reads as TGTGCCAGCAGCCAGTTCCCCGGGACAGGGGGCGACTATGGCTACACCTTC. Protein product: CASSQFPGTGGDYGYTF.

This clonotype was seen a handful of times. CDR3 loop: CASSRGSGLSTGEQYF. In nucleotides, the CDR3 is TGTGCCAGCAGCCGAGGCAGTGGACTCTCCACCGGGGAGCAGTACTTC. This sequence joins TRBV9 and TRBJ2-7, with D maybe TRBD2 (5 bases). V lost 4 bases and J lost 7, with 24 bases in between. The CDR3 runs 16 residues. Germline V gene sequence: CDR1 SGDLS, CDR2 YYNGEE.